These 17 T cell receptor beta chains were all obtained from the same sample, sequenced in a study of shared clonotypes between healthy human individuals. TCRdb keeps only in-frame clones here, not all; method: immunoSEQ multiplex PCR. The table lists about 2.4 million clones, 93% of them singletons. Sequencing was carried out using naive CD4+ T cells from PBMCs. The subset denotes: CD45RA+ positively selected. These receptors originate from a young man in good health. Some clones in this sample may be carry-over from other donors' samples.

This sequence joins TRBV20-1 and TRBJ1-2; TRBD1 agrees at 8 bases. The ends lost 3 bases at V and 6 bases at J; junction bases unmatched: 0. The CDR3 sequence is 11 residues long. The germline V gene has CDR1 DFQATT and CDR2 SNEGSKA (reference sequence). CDR3 sequence reads: CSARTGDGYTF. The CDR3 DNA sequence: TGCAGTGCTAGGACAGGGGATGGCTACACCTTC.

The CDR3 protein is CASSPAITDTQYF. The CDR3 DNA follows: TGTGCCAGCTCACCCGCAATCACAGATACGCAGTATTTT. J is TRBJ2-3 and V is TRBV18, with D uncertain. The length of the CDR3 is 13 residues. V dropped 3 bases and J dropped 2 bases, with 6 bases sitting between them. CDR1 KGHSH and CDR2 LQKENI come from the germline V gene.

This chain uses TRBV7-2 with TRBJ2-5, with 8 bases fitting TRBD1. V shed 5 bases, J shed 4 bases, and the junction held 6 bases outside the gene matches. CDR1 is SGHTA, CDR2 FQGNSA, per germline. The CDR3 contains 14 residues. The CDR3 region has the DNA TGTGCCAGCAGCCCCGAGACAGGGGCAGAGACCCAGTACTTC. Translating it yields CASSPETGAETQYF. The full variable domain, rest sourced from reference TRBV7-2 and TRBJ2-5, is GAGVSQSPSNKVTEKGKDVELRCDPISGHTALYWYRQSLGQGLEFLIYFQGNSAPDKSGLPSDRFSAERTGGSVSTLTIQRTQQEDSAVYLCASSPETGAETQYFGPGTRLLVL.

The chain carries TRBV7-2 and TRBJ2-7; D may be TRBD2 (5 bases). The CDR3 length is 16 residues. V lost 7 bases and J 3 bases, leaving 22 bases between the germline ends. In germline, CDR1 is SGHTA, CDR2 FQGNSA. The CDR3 protein is CASTTSRVARRYEQYF. In nucleotides, the CDR3 is TGTGCCAGCACCACTTCTAGGGTAGCGAGACGCTACGAGCAGTACTTC.

The chain uses TRBV5-1 and TRBJ2-5; D not resolved. This CDR3 spans 14 amino acids. V was trimmed by 0 bases and J by 5 bases, leaving 11 bases between them. Germline CDR1 SGHRS, CDR2 YFSETQ. CDR3 DNA sequence: TGCGCCAGCAGCTTGGACCCACTGCTGGAGACCCAGTACTTC. This gives the protein CASSLDPLLETQYF.

The chain recombines TRBV6-6 with TRBJ2-1; D possibly corresponds to TRBD2 (5 bases). V lost 6 bases and J 9 bases, leaving 15 bases between the germline ends. The CDR3 spans 13 residues. CDR1 is MNHNY, CDR2 SVGAGI, per germline (reference sequence). CDR3 sequence: CASSPQGEGEQFF. CDR3 DNA sequence: TGTGCCAGCAGCCCCCAAGGAGAGGGTGAGCAGTTCTTC.

This chain joins TRBV29-1 and TRBJ2-3; 10 bases fit TRBD1. Germline V gene lookup returns CDR1 SQVTM and CDR2 ANQGSEA. The CDR3 is 17 residues long. V trimming: 7 bases; J trimming: 4 bases; junction bases outside the gene matches: 17. The CDR3 DNA sequence: TGCAGCGCGACGATTGTAATGGACAGGGGGAGGGCAGATACGCAGTATTTT. It yields the protein CSATIVMDRGRADTQYF.

The chain employs TRBV29-1 and TRBJ1-6, with TRBD1 as a possible D gene (6 bases). Germline V gene lookup returns CDR1 SQVTM and CDR2 ANQGSEA. V gave up 6 bases and J gave up 9 bases, with 15 bases separating them. This CDR3 region has 13 residues. CDR3 sequence: CSVTTGMGSPLHF. The CDR3 coding sequence is TGCAGCGTCACTACAGGGATGGGTTCACCCCTCCACTTT.

The V gene is TRBV2, the J gene TRBJ2-1; 8 positions match TRBD2. Germline trimming cut 6 bases from V and 5 bases from J; bases unmatched to any gene: 3. This CDR3 is built from 13 residues. Germline V gene data show CDR1 as SNHLY and CDR2 as FYNNEI. DNA of the CDR3: TGTGCCAGCAGACTAGCGGCCCACAATGAGCAGTTCTTC. Translating it yields CASRLAAHNEQFF.

The rearrangement uses TRBV19 and TRBJ2-2; TRBD2 aligns across 10 bases. Germline V lookup: CDR1 LNHDA, CDR2 SQIVND (reference sequence). This CDR3 comprises 18 residues. V lost 7 bases, J lost 5 bases, and 16 bases stayed unmatched. CDR3 bases: TGTGCCAGTACACCAGGCCCGCTAGCGGGAGTCGGAACCGGGGAGCTGTTTTTT. It specifies CASTPGPLAGVGTGELFF. Filled out from reference TRBV19 and TRBJ2-2, the complete variable domain reads DGGITQSPKYLFRKEGQNVTLSCEQNLNHDAMYWYRQDPGQGLRLIYYSQIVNDFQKGDIAEGYSVSREKKESFPLTVTSAQKNPTAFYLCASTPGPLAGVGTGELFFGEGSRLTVL.

The chain couples TRBV18 to TRBJ2-7, with D unresolved. Trimming shortened V by 4 bases and J by 2 bases, and 9 bases separated the two germline ends. The CDR3 extends over 13 amino acids. CDR1 is KGHSH and CDR2 is LQKENI in the germline V gene. CDR3 region: CASSRVVAYEQYF. The DNA of the CDR3 is TGTGCCAGCTCACGCGTGGTAGCCTACGAGCAGTACTTC.

The rearrangement uses TRBV6-1 and TRBJ1-1, with D tentatively TRBD1 (5 bases). Trimming stripped 7 bases from V and 4 bases from J, with 13 bases between. The germline CDR1 and CDR2 sequences are MNHNS and SASEGT. The CDR3 is 13 residues long. The CDR3 DNA reads TGTGCCAGCATGGGGGTGATAGTCACTGAAGCTTTCTTT. It yields the protein CASMGVIVTEAFF.

CDR3 sequence (DNA): TGTGCCAGCAGCCCCCGCGGGGAGGAGAGCACAGATACGCAGTATTTT. Protein product: CASSPRGEESTDTQYF. This chain joins TRBV5-4 and TRBJ2-3; tentative D call: TRBD2 (6 bases). The CDR3 is 16 residues long. Deletions cut 4 bases from V and 0 bases from J, with 15 bases between. Germline CDR1 reads SGHNT; CDR2 reads YYREEE (reference sequence).

The genes are TRBV14 and TRBJ1-3; TRBD1 might be the D (5 bases). The CDR3 runs 18 residues. V gave up 1 base and J gave up 0 bases, with 16 bases separating them. Germline values: CDR1 SGHDN, CDR2 FVKESK. CDR3 in DNA: TGTGCCAGCAGCCAAGTTAGGGGCAAGCAGACCTCTGGAAACACCATATATTTT. It translates to CASSQVRGKQTSGNTIYF.

On this clone itself: Within the sample, other DNA sequences also encode this same CDR3. The CDR3 spells CSAWDYEQYF. The CDR3 nucleotides are TGCAGTGCTTGGGACTACGAGCAGTACTTC. This chain joins TRBV20-1 and TRBJ2-7; D remains unclear. The length of the CDR3 is 10 residues. Germline V gives CDR1 DFQATT, CDR2 SNEGSKA (reference sequence). Trimming took off 5 bases at V and 3 bases at J, with 5 bases between the two ends.

This clone was seen a single time. Here the CDR3 reads CASSQGQGINYGYTF. The CDR3 coding sequence is TGTGCCAGCAGCCAAGGACAGGGGATCAACTATGGCTACACCTTC. This rearrangement joins TRBV4-2 to TRBJ1-2; 8 bases align to TRBD1. This CDR3 comprises 15 residues. V gave up 1 base and J gave up 2 bases; unmatched junction bases: 3. Germline CDR1 reads LGHNA; CDR2 reads YNFKEQ.

This sequence joins TRBV19 and TRBJ1-1, with D possibly matching TRBD1 (5 bases). V was pared by 5 bases and J by 0 bases, with 10 bases between. This CDR3 contains 14 residues. The germline V gene encodes CDR1 LNHDA and CDR2 SQIVND (reference sequence). CDR3 sequence (DNA): TGTGCCAGTAGTCCAGGGTTCATGAACACTGAAGCTTTCTTT. This gives the protein CASSPGFMNTEAFF.